These 3 T cell receptor beta chains were all obtained from the same sample, sequenced in a study of siplizumab effects on memory and regulatory T cells. The method was immunoSEQ multiplex PCR; TCRdb's version includes in-frame clones alone and lacks a portion of them. The sample has about 87,000 clones, approximately 90% seen once. The sequencing sample was made of Tregs sorted from blood. The receptors derive from a human donor in good health.

This rearrangement joins TRBV5-4 to TRBJ1-4, with unresolved D. This CDR3 is 14 amino acids long. Deletions cut 0 bases from V and 4 bases from J, with 7 bases between. The germline CDR1 and CDR2 sequences are SGHNT and YYREEE (reference sequence). This chain's CDR3 is CASSLAHLNEKLFF. The CDR3 DNA is TGTGCCAGCAGCTTGGCACACCTTAATGAAAAACTGTTTTTT. The full variable domain, rest sourced from reference TRBV5-4 and TRBJ1-4, is ETGVTQSPTHLIKTRGQQVTLRCSSQSGHNTVSWYQQALGQGPQFIFQYYREEENGRGNFPPRFSGLQFPNYSSELNVNALELDDSALYLCASSLAHLNEKLFFGSGTQLSVL.

The rearrangement links TRBV7-2 to TRBJ2-5; 14 nucleotides match TRBD2. This CDR3 contains 16 residues. From germline, CDR1 is SGHTA and CDR2 FQGNSA. The J segment lost 5 bases and the V segment lost 3 bases, leaving 5 bases of the junction unmatched. DNA for the CDR3: TGTGCCAGCAGCTTTCGGACTAGCGGGGGGACTGAGACCCAGTACTTC. Amino acid sequence: CASSFRTSGGTETQYF.

V usage is TRBV4-1 and J usage is TRBJ2-2; tentatively, D is TRBD1 or TRBD2 (5 bases each). CDR1 MGHRA and CDR2 YSYEKL come from the germline V gene. The CDR3 contains 11 residues. The germline V and J ends were trimmed by 4 bases and 10 bases, with 7 bases remaining between them. The CDR3 DNA is TGCGCCAGCAGCCGGGGGTCGGAGCTGTTTTTT. Its protein is CASSRGSELFF.